These T cell receptor beta chains were read from a single sample in a study of T cells in tumors after PD-1 blockade. TCRdb's copy holds only in-frame clones and misses some; the assay was immunoSEQ multiplex PCR. Of about 47,000 clones listed, approximately 79% are singletons. This sample comprised PBMCs, obtained before anti-PD-1 treatment. The source is a human donor with basal cell carcinoma. Each CDR3 is given with its conserved first and last residue. A D gene is named only where the DNA matches it firmly. Only some rows state a clone size, as once, few, many or a class for expanded clones.

j_gene: TRBJ1-3
d_gene: NA
v_gene: TRBV5-1
abundance: NA
CDR3aa: CASSLVGSALGNTIYF
CDR3nt: TGCGCCAGCAGCTTGGTAGGCAGCGCCCTTGGAAACACCATATATTTT

j_gene: TRBJ2-3
d_gene: NA
v_gene: TRBV3-1/TRBV3-2
abundance: NA
CDR3aa: CASSQLELDTQYF
CDR3nt: TGTGCCAGCAGCCAGCTAGAGTTAGATACGCAGTATTTT

j_gene: TRBJ2-7
d_gene: NA
v_gene: TRBV5-1
abundance: NA
CDR3aa: CASSSMDTTFSYEQYF
CDR3nt: TGCGCCAGCAGCTCAATGGACACCACATTCTCCTACGAGCAGTACTTC

j_gene: TRBJ2-1
d_gene: TRBD2
v_gene: TRBV20-1
abundance: NA
CDR3aa: CSASEATSASVSYNEQFF
CDR3nt: TGCAGTGCTAGTGAGGCGACTAGCGCTTCTGTCTCCTACAATGAGCAGTTCTTC

j_gene: TRBJ1-1
d_gene: NA
v_gene: TRBV10-2
abundance: NA
CDR3aa: CASSDPGQNTEAFF
CDR3nt: TGCGCCAGCAGTGACCCGGGACAGAACACTGAAGCTTTCTTT

j_gene: TRBJ2-3
d_gene: TRBD2
v_gene: TRBV10-3
abundance: once
CDR3aa: CAIATSGGTDTQYF
CDR3nt: TGTGCCATCGCCACTAGCGGAGGCACAGATACGCAGTATTTT

j_gene: TRBJ1-2
d_gene: NA
v_gene: TRBV5-1
abundance: NA
CDR3aa: CASSGGTSGSGYTF
CDR3nt: TGCGCCAGCAGCGGGGGGACATCGGGTTCAGGCTACACCTTC

j_gene: TRBJ1-1
d_gene: TRBD1
v_gene: TRBV6-2/TRBV6-3
abundance: NA
CDR3aa: CASSKRGRGNTEAFF
CDR3nt: TGTGCCAGCAGTAAAAGGGGGCGCGGGAACACTGAAGCTTTCTTT

j_gene: TRBJ2-3
d_gene: TRBD1
v_gene: TRBV9
abundance: NA
CDR3aa: CASSGGQGGTDTQYF
CDR3nt: TGTGCCAGCAGCGGGGGACAGGGGGGAACAGATACGCAGTATTTT

j_gene: TRBJ2-3
d_gene: TRBD2
v_gene: TRBV28
abundance: NA
CDR3aa: CASSPAGLAGTDTQYF
CDR3nt: TGTGCCAGCAGCCCTGCCGGACTAGCGGGGACAGATACGCAGTATTTT

j_gene: TRBJ2-7
d_gene: NA
v_gene: TRBV27
abundance: NA
CDR3aa: CASSLGAGGRGEQYF
CDR3nt: TGTGCCAGCAGTTTAGGGGCAGGGGGGAGAGGAGAGCAGTACTTC

j_gene: TRBJ2-1
d_gene: TRBD2
v_gene: TRBV28
abundance: NA
CDR3aa: CASKGASGGLGKNEQFF
CDR3nt: TGTGCCAGCAAAGGGGCTAGCGGGGGGTTAGGTAAGAATGAGCAGTTCTTC

j_gene: TRBJ1-1
d_gene: NA
v_gene: TRBV2
abundance: NA
CDR3aa: CASRTNRENTEAFF
CDR3nt: TGTGCCAGCCGGACCAACAGGGAGAACACTGAAGCTTTCTTT

j_gene: TRBJ1-1
d_gene: TRBD1
v_gene: TRBV30
abundance: few
CDR3aa: CAWTPYRGATEAFF
CDR3nt: TGTGCCTGGACTCCGTACAGGGGAGCCACTGAAGCTTTCTTT

j_gene: TRBJ1-6
d_gene: NA
v_gene: TRBV6-5
abundance: NA
CDR3aa: CASRRTTTNSPLHF
CDR3nt: TGTGCCAGCAGGAGGACGACAACTAATTCACCCCTCCACTTT

j_gene: TRBJ2-1
d_gene: NA
v_gene: TRBV9
abundance: NA
CDR3aa: CASSVSPRTVNEQFF
CDR3nt: TGTGCCAGCAGCGTAAGCCCTAGGACAGTCAATGAGCAGTTCTTC

j_gene: TRBJ2-5
d_gene: TRBD2
v_gene: TRBV2
abundance: NA
CDR3aa: CASSERAGAVETQYF
CDR3nt: TGTGCCAGCAGTGAGCGAGCGGGGGCCGTAGAGACCCAGTACTTC

j_gene: TRBJ2-7
d_gene: TRBD1
v_gene: TRBV16
abundance: NA
CDR3aa: CASSRGQGASYEQYF
CDR3nt: TGTGCCAGCAGCCGGGGACAGGGTGCCTCCTACGAGCAGTACTTC

j_gene: TRBJ1-1
d_gene: NA
v_gene: TRBV28
abundance: NA
CDR3aa: CASRDTLNTEAFF
CDR3nt: TGTGCCAGCAGAGACACTTTGAACACTGAAGCTTTCTTT

j_gene: TRBJ2-6
d_gene: NA
v_gene: TRBV5-4
abundance: NA
CDR3aa: CASRGPTSGANVLTF
CDR3nt: TGTGCCAGCAGGGGCCCAACTTCTGGGGCCAACGTCCTGACTTTC

j_gene: TRBJ2-7
d_gene: NA
v_gene: TRBV3-1/TRBV3-2
abundance: many
CDR3aa: CASSQSHEQYF
CDR3nt: TGTGCCAGCAGCCAATCCCACGAGCAGTACTTC

j_gene: TRBJ1-5
d_gene: TRBD1
v_gene: TRBV19
abundance: NA
CDR3aa: CATRQGNQPQHF
CDR3nt: TGTGCCACCCGACAGGGGAATCAGCCCCAGCATTTT

j_gene: TRBJ1-1
d_gene: NA
v_gene: TRBV5-1
abundance: NA
CDR3aa: CASSNPTRNTEAFF
CDR3nt: TGCGCCAGCAGTAACCCGACGAGGAACACTGAAGCTTTCTTT

j_gene: TRBJ2-7
d_gene: NA
v_gene: TRBV30
abundance: NA
CDR3aa: CAWVKDSTYEQYF
CDR3nt: TGTGCCTGGGTTAAGGACAGCACCTACGAGCAGTACTTC

j_gene: TRBJ1-4
d_gene: TRBD1
v_gene: TRBV28
abundance: few
CDR3aa: CASSQGQGRKKLFF
CDR3nt: TGTGCCAGCAGCCAGGGACAGGGCAGGAAAAAACTGTTTTTT

j_gene: TRBJ1-4
d_gene: TRBD1
v_gene: TRBV30
abundance: NA
CDR3aa: CAWSVQGGEKLFF
CDR3nt: TGTGCCTGGAGTGTACAGGGGGGAGAAAAACTGTTTTTT

j_gene: TRBJ1-1
d_gene: TRBD1
v_gene: TRBV5-4
abundance: NA
CDR3aa: CASSTGQGTFMNTEAFF
CDR3nt: TGTGCCAGCAGCACCGGACAGGGAACGTTCATGAACACTGAAGCTTTCTTT

j_gene: TRBJ1-4
d_gene: NA
v_gene: TRBV6-2/TRBV6-3
abundance: NA
CDR3aa: CASSYGGKLFF
CDR3nt: TGTGCCAGCAGTTACGGGGGGAAACTGTTTTTT

j_gene: TRBJ2-7
d_gene: TRBD1
v_gene: TRBV4-1
abundance: NA
CDR3aa: CASSPSDRGTHEQYF
CDR3nt: TGCGCCAGCAGCCCCTCGGACAGGGGGACTCACGAGCAGTACTTC

j_gene: TRBJ2-3
d_gene: NA
v_gene: TRBV7-3
abundance: once
CDR3aa: CASSTPGANTDTQYF
CDR3nt: TGTGCCAGCAGCACCCCAGGGGCAAACACAGATACGCAGTATTTT

j_gene: TRBJ1-1
d_gene: NA
v_gene: TRBV29-1
abundance: NA
CDR3aa: CSVEAFGQSNTEAFF
CDR3nt: TGCAGCGTTGAAGCCTTTGGACAGTCGAACACTGAAGCTTTCTTT

j_gene: TRBJ1-1
d_gene: NA
v_gene: TRBV5-1
abundance: few
CDR3aa: CASSLGPGAEAFF
CDR3nt: TGCGCCAGCAGCTTGGGTCCGGGCGCGGAAGCTTTCTTT

j_gene: TRBJ1-6
d_gene: NA
v_gene: TRBV4-2
abundance: NA
CDR3aa: CASSQEVRGGRSPLHF
CDR3nt: TGTGCCAGCAGCCAAGAAGTTAGGGGGGGCAGGTCACCCCTCCACTTT

j_gene: TRBJ1-5
d_gene: NA
v_gene: TRBV5-4
abundance: few
CDR3aa: CASSRDGVAHQPQHF
CDR3nt: TGTGCCAGCAGCCGCGACGGGGTCGCACATCAGCCCCAGCATTTT

j_gene: TRBJ1-5
d_gene: NA
v_gene: TRBV6-2/TRBV6-3
abundance: NA
CDR3aa: CASSYRDSYSNQPQHF
CDR3nt: TGTGCCAGCAGTTACCGCGACAGCTATAGCAATCAGCCCCAGCATTTT

j_gene: TRBJ2-2
d_gene: NA
v_gene: TRBV30
abundance: NA
CDR3aa: CAWSVLLANTGELFF
CDR3nt: TGTGCCTGGAGTGTACTCCTGGCGAACACCGGGGAGCTGTTTTTT

j_gene: TRBJ2-5
d_gene: TRBD1
v_gene: TRBV2
abundance: NA
CDR3aa: CASSRTGSETQYF
CDR3nt: TGTGCCAGCAGTAGGACAGGATCGGAGACCCAGTACTTC

j_gene: TRBJ1-1
d_gene: TRBD1
v_gene: TRBV5-4
abundance: NA
CDR3aa: CASSNPGTVNTEAFF
CDR3nt: TGTGCCAGCAGCAATCCCGGGACAGTGAACACTGAAGCTTTCTTT

j_gene: TRBJ2-2
d_gene: NA
v_gene: TRBV19
abundance: NA
CDR3aa: CASSPSRARQLRGTGELFF
CDR3nt: TGTGCCAGTAGTCCATCCCGGGCGCGGCAGCTCAGAGGGACCGGGGAGCTGTTTTTT

j_gene: TRBJ2-4
d_gene: NA
v_gene: TRBV6-5
abundance: NA
CDR3aa: CASSYDSNKNIQYF
CDR3nt: TGTGCCAGCAGTTACGATAGCAACAAAAACATTCAGTACTTC

j_gene: TRBJ2-3
d_gene: NA
v_gene: TRBV24-1
abundance: NA
CDR3aa: CATSDFKTSTDTQYF
CDR3nt: TGTGCCACCAGTGATTTCAAAACTAGCACAGATACGCAGTATTTT

j_gene: TRBJ2-3
d_gene: TRBD2
v_gene: TRBV3-1/TRBV3-2
abundance: NA
CDR3aa: CASSLWGGLLDTQYF
CDR3nt: TGTGCCAGCAGCCTCTGGGGGGGGTTGTTAGATACGCAGTATTTT